This T cell receptor (beta chain) was found in a study of blood T cell repertoires in COVID-19. Study overall: The United States, Italy and Spain provided the acute and convalescent COVID-19 samples. PBMCs, B-cell-depleted T cells, or T cells provided the cDNA or gDNA that made up the material.

The authors' processing: Reference gene primer amplification gave estimated nucleated cell counts. TCRdb's copy holds only in-frame clones and misses some; the assay was immunoSEQ multiplex PCR. V and J calls and clone size are given by that table; D and trimming were obtained from the DNA. The sample contains 85,000 to 90,000 clones, approximately 80% of which appear only once. Trimming stripped 5 bases from V and 0 bases from J, with 11 bases between. Looked up from germline, CDR1 is MNHEY and CDR2 is SVGAGI. The CDR3 loop spans 15 amino acids. This chain uses TRBV6-5 with TRBJ2-4; unclear D gene. Sequences were obtained from peripheral blood. This receptor was obtained from a man between 65 and 79 years old with acute or convalescent COVID-19. The CDR3 coding sequence is TGTGCCAGCAGTCCCCGAGTCGGAGCCAAAAACATTCAGTACTTC. Translating gives CASSPRVGAKNIQYF.